These 27 T cell receptor beta chains came from one sample sequenced in a study of CD4 T cells in relation to SARS-CoV-2 and coronaviruses. Clones were sequenced by immunoSEQ multiplex PCR, and TCRdb holds only the in-frame ones, with some missing. Among some 65,000 clones listed, 87% were seen once. CD4+ T cells from unexposed donors were obtained before the COVID-19 pandemic (2011-2018). The sequenced material came from memory CD4+ T cells from PBMCs. The receptors derive from a human donor in good health.

The chain employs TRBV24-1 and TRBJ2-1; tentative D call: TRBD2 (5 bases). The CDR3 length is 16 residues. The V gene lost 0 bases and the J gene lost 6 bases, with 14 bases spanning the gap. Germline V gene lookup returns CDR1 KGHDR and CDR2 SFDVKD. CDR3 coding DNA: TGTGCCACCAGTGATTTGCAGGAGCGGTCCCCCAATGAGCAGTTCTTC. It encodes CATSDLQERSPNEQFF.

The V call is TRBV6-5, the J call TRBJ2-7, with 10 bases aligning to TRBD1. The CDR3 contains 15 residues. The V segment lost 8 bases and the J segment 1 base; nucleotides outside the gene matches: 8. Per the germline V gene, CDR1 is MNHEY and CDR2 is SVGAGI. The CDR3 is CASFRDRGNSYEQYF. The CDR3 nucleotides are TGTGCCAGCTTCCGGGACAGGGGAAATTCCTACGAGCAGTACTTC.

The chain is built from TRBV5-1 and TRBJ1-3; possible D gene TRBD1, 5 bases. Looked up from germline, CDR1 is SGHRS and CDR2 is YFSETQ. V lost 5 bases to trimming and J lost 0 bases, with 12 bases between them. The CDR3 is 15 amino acids. DNA of the CDR3: TGCGCCAGCAGTACCCGGGGCAGCTCTGGAAACACCATATATTTT. It codes for CASSTRGSSGNTIYF.

The chain is built from TRBV19 and TRBJ1-4; no reliable D call. The CDR3 contains 14 residues. Trimming took off 7 bases at V and 4 bases at J, with 13 bases between the two ends. From germline, CDR1 is LNHDA and CDR2 SQIVND (reference sequence). CDR3 sequence reads: CASTPWAGNEKLFF. For the CDR3, the DNA is TGTGCCAGTACCCCATGGGCTGGTAATGAAAAACTGTTTTTT.

The CDR3 reads CASSGVGLAGQETQYF. DNA of the CDR3: TGCGCCAGCAGCGGGGTGGGACTAGCTGGCCAAGAGACCCAGTACTTC. V gene TRBV5-1 combines with J gene TRBJ2-5; 9 positions match TRBD2. The CDR3 is 16 amino acids. With 4 bases clipped from V and 1 base from J, the junction kept 8 bases outside the gene matches. Germline V CDR1 and CDR2: SGHRS, YFSETQ.

The chain uses TRBV18 and TRBJ1-1; D perhaps matches TRBD1 (5 bases). Looked up from germline, CDR1 is KGHSH and CDR2 is LQKENI. The germline V and J ends were trimmed by 3 bases and 2 bases, with 13 bases remaining between them. CDR3 length: 15 residues. This CDR3 reads CASSPTQGYNTEAFF. Here the CDR3 DNA reads TGTGCCAGCTCACCCACCCAGGGTTATAACACTGAAGCTTTCTTT. Using reference TRBV18 and TRBJ1-1 for the parts outside the CDR3, the full variable domain is NAGVMQNPRHLVRRRGQEARLRCSPMKGHSHVYWYRQLPEEGLKFMVYLQKENIIDESGMPKERFSAEFPKEGPSILRIQQVVRGDSAAYFCASSPTQGYNTEAFFGQGTRLTVV.

V usage is TRBV5-1 and J usage is TRBJ2-5; TRBD2 agrees at 11 bases. Germline trimming cut 0 bases from V and 1 base from J; bases unmatched to any gene: 5. The CDR3 sequence is 17 residues long. CDR1 SGHRS and CDR2 YFSETQ come from the germline V gene. The CDR3 coding sequence is TGCGCCAGCAGCTTGGGGACTAGCGGGTTTATCCAAGAGACCCAGTACTTC. Translated, it gives CASSLGTSGFIQETQYF.

The J gene is TRBJ1-5, the V gene TRBV20-1; 9 bases are a match to TRBD1. This CDR3 is built from 18 residues. Germline-derived CDR1 and CDR2 are DFQATT and SNEGSKA (reference sequence). Germline trimming cut 3 bases from V and 0 bases from J; bases unmatched to any gene: 12. CDR3 residues: CSASLGGQGYYSNQPQHF. The CDR3 coding sequence is TGCAGTGCTAGTTTGGGGGGACAGGGTTACTATAGCAATCAGCCCCAGCATTTT.

This rearrangement joins TRBV5-1 to TRBJ2-3; perhaps TRBD2 as D (5 bases). Trimming pared 1 base from V and 2 bases from J, leaving 8 bases between. This CDR3 is built from 14 residues. Per the germline V gene, CDR1 is SGHRS and CDR2 is YFSETQ. The CDR3 DNA reads as TGCGCCAGCAGCTTGATCGGGGACACAGATACGCAGTATTTT. Translated, it gives CASSLIGDTDTQYF.

The chain joins TRBV11-2 to TRBJ1-4; no reliable D call. The CDR3 extends over 12 amino acids. Germline CDR1 is SGHAT and CDR2 is FQNNGV. The V end lost 5 bases, the J end lost 6 bases, and 7 bases lay between the germline ends. CDR3 sequence (DNA): TGTGCCAGCAGCCGAATTCATGAAAAACTGTTTTTT. It is translated as CASSRIHEKLFF.

The rearrangement uses TRBV6-2 or TRBV6-3 and TRBJ2-3; 9 bases are a match to TRBD2. Germline-derived CDR1 and CDR2 are MNHEY and SVGEGT. J gave up 2 bases and V 5 bases, and 11 bases lay outside the gene matches. This CDR3 comprises 17 residues. The CDR3, as DNA: TGTGCCAGCAGTATCCGTCCTAGCGGGGCCGACACAGATACGCAGTATTTT. It yields the protein CASSIRPSGADTDTQYF.

The rearrangement joins TRBV2 to TRBJ1-3; 9 bases line up with TRBD1. The V segment lost 6 bases and the J segment 0 bases; nucleotides outside the gene matches: 6. The CDR3 is 16 residues long. Germline V CDR1 and CDR2: SNHLY, FYNNEI. The chain's CDR3 is CASSSQGANSGNTIYF. DNA for the CDR3: TGTGCCAGCAGCTCACAGGGGGCCAACTCTGGAAACACCATATATTTT.

The chain recombines TRBV5-6 with TRBJ2-5; D is undetermined. Per the germline V gene, CDR1 is SGHDT and CDR2 is YYEEEE. CDR3 length equals 11 residues. V lost 1 base to trimming and J lost 4 bases, with 2 bases between them. CDR3 protein: CASSLRETQYF. The CDR3, as DNA: TGTGCCAGCAGCTTGCGAGAGACCCAGTACTTC.

V and J are TRBV10-3 and TRBJ1-3, with 11 bases identical to TRBD1. CDR3 length: 16 amino acids. Germline values: CDR1 ENHRY, CDR2 SYGVKD. J gave up 0 bases and V 4 bases, and 2 bases lay outside the gene matches. In nucleotides, the CDR3 is TGTGCCATCAGTGGGACAGGGGGCCTCTCTGGAAACACCATATATTTT. Residues: CAISGTGGLSGNTIYF.

The genes are TRBV5-1 and TRBJ2-3; perhaps D is TRBD1 or TRBD2 (5 bases each). Trimming removed 2 bases at V and 3 bases at J, with 10 bases between. The CDR3 totals 14 residues. Per germline, CDR1 SGHRS and CDR2 YFSETQ. The CDR3 nucleotides are TGCGCCAGCAGCTTCGTGAGGGGAACAGATACGCAGTATTTT. Encoded protein: CASSFVRGTDTQYF.

The chain recombines TRBV5-6 with TRBJ1-5; no clear D. V gave up 6 bases and J gave up 7 bases, with 20 bases separating them. The CDR3 runs to 15 residues. Germline V gives CDR1 SGHDT, CDR2 YYEEEE. The CDR3 nucleotides are TGTGCCAGCACCAAAGGATCGACGAATCAACAGCCCCAGCATTTT. Its translation is CASTKGSTNQQPQHF.

This chain connects TRBV5-5 to TRBJ2-7; TRBD2 matches 11 bases. The length of the CDR3 is 15 residues. The J segment lost 3 bases and the V segment lost 4 bases, leaving 6 bases of the junction unmatched. Germline values: CDR1 SGHKS, CDR2 YYEKEE (reference sequence). The chain's CDR3 is CASSTTSGRDYEQYF. CDR3 nucleotide sequence: TGTGCCAGCAGCACCACTAGCGGGAGAGACTACGAGCAGTACTTC.

This clone turned up a few times. The CDR3: CASSFRRNTEAFF. The DNA for the CDR3 is TGTGCCAGCAGTTTTAGGCGGAACACTGAAGCTTTCTTT. This sequence joins TRBV28 and TRBJ1-1; no clear D. V was trimmed by 3 bases and J by 1 base, leaving 6 bases between them. Germline values: CDR1 MDHEN, CDR2 SYDVKM. The CDR3 has 13 amino acids.

This clone was observed a handful of times. The chain couples TRBV6-2 or TRBV6-3 to TRBJ1-5, with D hard to call. V lost 0 bases to trimming and J lost 7 bases, with 7 bases between them. CDR3 length: 13 amino acids. The germline CDR1 and CDR2 sequences are MNHEY and SVGEGT. The CDR3 coding sequence is TGTGCCAGCAGTTACTCGGAGGGCCAGCCCCAGCATTTT. Translated: CASSYSEGQPQHF.

The CDR3 reads CASSLGQGRNIQYF. The CDR3 region has the DNA TGTGCCAGCAGCTTGGGACAGGGAAGGAACATTCAGTACTTC. The chain carries TRBV7-9 and TRBJ2-4; TRBD1 agrees at 9 bases. J gave up 7 bases and V 3 bases, and 4 bases lay outside the gene matches. The germline V gene has CDR1 SEHNR and CDR2 FQNEAQ (reference sequence). This CDR3 comprises 14 residues.

The genes are TRBV2 and TRBJ2-7; D ambiguous. The V gene's germline CDR1 is SNHLY and CDR2 FYNNEI. V lost 6 bases, J lost 7 bases, and 10 bases lay in between. CDR3 size: 11 residues. CDR3 sequence: CASRAYREQYF. In nucleotides, the CDR3 is TGTGCCAGCAGGGCTTACCGGGAGCAGTACTTC.

As for this clone: The same CDR3 can be traced to other DNA sequences in this sample. The V and J genes are TRBV5-1 and TRBJ1-1; D remains unclear. This CDR3 has 13 amino acids. With 0 bases removed from V and 1 base from J, the gap between germline ends came to 4 bases. Per the germline V gene, CDR1 is SGHRS and CDR2 is YFSETQ. The CDR3: CASSLEGNTEAFF. The CDR3 nucleotides read TGCGCCAGCAGCTTGGAGGGGAACACTGAAGCTTTCTTT.

The J gene is TRBJ1-1, the V gene TRBV3-1 (or the pseudogene TRBV3-2); D not resolved. CDR1 and CDR2 (germline): LGHDT, YNNKEL (reference sequence). This CDR3 is 11 amino acids long. Trimming removed 0 bases at V and 7 bases at J, with 3 bases between. The chain's CDR3 is CASSQDSEAFF. In DNA form, the CDR3 reads TGTGCCAGCAGCCAAGACAGTGAAGCTTTCTTT.

The V and J genes are TRBV2 and TRBJ2-3; 9 bases agree with TRBD2. With 5 bases clipped from V and 5 bases from J, the junction kept 11 bases outside the gene matches. The germline gives CDR1 SNHLY, CDR2 FYNNEI. The CDR3 loop spans 16 amino acids. DNA of the CDR3: TGTGCCAGCAGTCCCCGGGTAGCGGGAGCGATAGATACGCAGTATTTT. Translating it yields CASSPRVAGAIDTQYF.

There are a few counts of this clone. This chain uses TRBV2 with TRBJ1-5; D perhaps matches TRBD1 (5 bases). CDR1 is SNHLY, CDR2 FYNNEI, per germline. CDR3 length: 13 amino acids. Trimming took 7 bases from V and 1 from J, leaving 8 bases between them. The CDR3 DNA is TGTGCCAGCATTGGGGACAGCAATCAGCCCCAGCATTTT. Its translation: CASIGDSNQPQHF.

J is TRBJ1-1 and V is TRBV5-6; no definite D call. CDR3 size: 14 residues. V was shortened by 4 bases and J by 4 bases, with 14 bases between the two germline ends. Looked up from germline, CDR1 is SGHDT and CDR2 is YYEEEE. The CDR3 loop reads CASSDSGSGTEAFF. The CDR3 DNA is TGTGCCAGCAGCGACTCGGGGTCGGGCACTGAAGCTTTCTTT.

This clone came up once. This sequence joins TRBV27 and TRBJ2-7; no firm D call. There are 15 residues in the CDR3. Deletions cut 2 bases from V and 4 bases from J, with 15 bases between. CDR1 MNHEY and CDR2 SMNVEV come from the germline V gene (reference sequence). In DNA, the CDR3 is TGTGCCAGCAGTTTAATGGTTTCGACACTGTACGAGCAGTACTTC. Residues: CASSLMVSTLYEQYF.